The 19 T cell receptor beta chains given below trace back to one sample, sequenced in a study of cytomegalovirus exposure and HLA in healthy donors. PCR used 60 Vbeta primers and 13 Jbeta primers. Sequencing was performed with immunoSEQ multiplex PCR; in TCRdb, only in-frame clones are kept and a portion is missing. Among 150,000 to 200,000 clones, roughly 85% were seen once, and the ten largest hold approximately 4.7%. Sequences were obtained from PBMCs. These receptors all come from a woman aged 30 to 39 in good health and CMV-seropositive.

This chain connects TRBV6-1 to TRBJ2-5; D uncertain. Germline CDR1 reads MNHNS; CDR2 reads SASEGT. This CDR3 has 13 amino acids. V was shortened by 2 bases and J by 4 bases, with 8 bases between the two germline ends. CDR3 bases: TGTGCCAGCAGTGAATGGCCTGGAGAGACCCAGTACTTC. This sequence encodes CASSEWPGETQYF.

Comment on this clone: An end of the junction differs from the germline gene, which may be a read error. The CDR3 bases are TGTGCCAGCACTTACACTAGGAGCAATGAGCAGTTCTTC. The encoded protein is CASTYTRSNEQFF. The chain recombines TRBV6-5 with TRBJ2-1; a weak D match, TRBD2 (5 bases). The length of the CDR3 is 13 residues. Germline CDR1 reads MNHEY; CDR2 reads SVGAGI.

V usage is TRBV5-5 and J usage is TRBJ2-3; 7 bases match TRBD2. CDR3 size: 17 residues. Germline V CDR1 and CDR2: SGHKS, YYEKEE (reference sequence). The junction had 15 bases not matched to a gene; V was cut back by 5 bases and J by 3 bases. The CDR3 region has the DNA TGTGCCAGCAGGGTCCTCAGACTAGCTGTAGGTACAGATACGCAGTATTTT. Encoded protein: CASRVLRLAVGTDTQYF.

The CDR3 loop reads CASRPLRGARGYTF. CDR3 nucleotides: TGTGCCAGCAGACCCCTCAGGGGGGCTCGCGGCTACACCTTC. This chain connects TRBV6-5 to TRBJ1-2; 7 bases fit TRBD1. Germline CDR1 and CDR2: MNHEY and SVGAGI. CDR3 length: 14 residues. The J segment lost 8 bases and the V segment lost 6 bases, leaving 12 bases of the junction unmatched.

The CDR3 nucleotides read TGTGCCAGCAGTACCGGACTAGCGGACGAGCAGTACTTC. Encoded protein: CASSTGLADEQYF. The chain is built from TRBV6-6 and TRBJ2-7, with 10 bases fitting TRBD2. This CDR3 is built from 13 residues. The germline V gene encodes CDR1 MNHNY and CDR2 SVGAGI (reference sequence). J lost 5 bases, V lost 5 bases, and 3 bases had no gene match.

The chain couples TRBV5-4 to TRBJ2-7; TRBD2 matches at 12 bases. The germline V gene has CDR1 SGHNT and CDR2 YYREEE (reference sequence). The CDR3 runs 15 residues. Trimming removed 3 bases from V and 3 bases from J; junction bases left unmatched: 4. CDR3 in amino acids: CASSSSTSGSYEQYF. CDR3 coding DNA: TGTGCCAGCAGCTCCTCGACTAGCGGGAGCTACGAGCAGTACTTC.

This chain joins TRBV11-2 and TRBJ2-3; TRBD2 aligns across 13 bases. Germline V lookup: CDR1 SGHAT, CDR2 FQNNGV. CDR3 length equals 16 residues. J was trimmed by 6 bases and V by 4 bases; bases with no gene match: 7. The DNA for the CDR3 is TGTGCCAGCAGCTGGACTAGCGGGAGCCCGGTGGATACGCAGTATTTT. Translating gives CASSWTSGSPVDTQYF.

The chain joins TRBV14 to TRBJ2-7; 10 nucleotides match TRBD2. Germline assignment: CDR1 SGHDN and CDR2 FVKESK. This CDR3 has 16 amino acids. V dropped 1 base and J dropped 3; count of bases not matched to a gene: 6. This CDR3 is CASSQVPGTSDYEQYF. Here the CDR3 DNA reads TGTGCCAGCAGCCAAGTTCCCGGGACTAGCGACTACGAGCAGTACTTC. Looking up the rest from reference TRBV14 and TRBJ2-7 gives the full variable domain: EAGVTQFPSHSVIEKGQTVTLRCDPISGHDNLYWYRRVMGKEIKFLLHFVKESKQDESGMPNNRFLAERTGGTYSTLKVQPAELEDSGVYFCASSQVPGTSDYEQYFGPGTRLTVT.

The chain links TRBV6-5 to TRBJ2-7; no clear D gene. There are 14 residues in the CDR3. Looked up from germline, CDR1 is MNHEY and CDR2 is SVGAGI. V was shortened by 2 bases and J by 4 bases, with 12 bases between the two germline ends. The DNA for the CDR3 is TGTGCCAGCAGTTACGGTCGGTCCGGGTACGAGCAGTACTTC. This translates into CASSYGRSGYEQYF.

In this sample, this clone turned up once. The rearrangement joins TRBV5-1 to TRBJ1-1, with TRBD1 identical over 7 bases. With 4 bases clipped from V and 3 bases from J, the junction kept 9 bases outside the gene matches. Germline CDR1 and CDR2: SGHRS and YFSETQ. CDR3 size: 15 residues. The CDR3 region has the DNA TGCGCCAGCAGCCCCGACAGGGTTTTGGACACTGAAGCTTTCTTT. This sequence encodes CASSPDRVLDTEAFF.

CDR3 loop: CASSDRVDTAGELFF. The CDR3 DNA reads TGCGCCAGCAGCGACAGAGTCGACACTGCCGGGGAGCTGTTTTTT. This rearrangement joins TRBV5-1 to TRBJ2-2, with D maybe TRBD1 (5 bases). The CDR3 loop spans 15 amino acids. Deletions cut 4 bases from V and 6 bases from J, with 16 bases between. The germline CDR1 and CDR2 sequences are SGHRS and YFSETQ.

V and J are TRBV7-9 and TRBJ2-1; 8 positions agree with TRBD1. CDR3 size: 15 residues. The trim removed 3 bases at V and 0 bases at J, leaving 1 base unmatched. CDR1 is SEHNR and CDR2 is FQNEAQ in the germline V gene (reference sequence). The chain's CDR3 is CASSFDRGSYNEQFF. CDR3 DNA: TGTGCCAGCAGCTTTGACAGGGGCTCCTACAATGAGCAGTTCTTC.

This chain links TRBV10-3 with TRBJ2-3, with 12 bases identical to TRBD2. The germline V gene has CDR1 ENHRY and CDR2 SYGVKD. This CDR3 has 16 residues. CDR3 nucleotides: TGTGCTTCCCGCCCGGCTAGCGGGAGGGGGTCGGATACGCAGTATTTT. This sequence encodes CASRPASGRGSDTQYF.

The CDR3 is CASSKDRGRETQYF. For the CDR3, the DNA is TGTGCCAGCAGCAAGGACAGGGGGCGTGAGACCCAGTACTTC. The rearrangement uses TRBV13 and TRBJ2-5; TRBD1 aligns across 11 bases. CDR1 PRHDT and CDR2 FYEKMQ come from the germline V gene (reference sequence). The CDR3 extends over 14 amino acids. V lost 5 bases to trimming and J lost 5 bases; unmatched junction nucleotides: 4.

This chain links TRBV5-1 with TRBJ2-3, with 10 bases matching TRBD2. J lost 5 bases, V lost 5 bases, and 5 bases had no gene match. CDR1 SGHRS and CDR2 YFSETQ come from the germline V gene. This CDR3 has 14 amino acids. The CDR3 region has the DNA TGCGCCAGCAGACGTTTAGCGGGGGGAGATACGCAGTATTTT. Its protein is CASRRLAGGDTQYF.

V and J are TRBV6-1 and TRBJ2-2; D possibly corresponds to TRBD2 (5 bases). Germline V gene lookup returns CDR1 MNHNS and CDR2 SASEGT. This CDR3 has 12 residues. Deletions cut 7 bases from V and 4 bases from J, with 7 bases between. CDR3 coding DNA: TGTGCCAGCACACGGGGCACCGGGGAGCTGTTTTTT. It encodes CASTRGTGELFF.

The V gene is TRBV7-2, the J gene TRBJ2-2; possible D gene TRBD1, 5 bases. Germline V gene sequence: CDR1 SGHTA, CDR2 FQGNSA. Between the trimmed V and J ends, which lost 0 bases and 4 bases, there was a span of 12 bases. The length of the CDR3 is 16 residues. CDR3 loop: CASSLALPRGTGELFF. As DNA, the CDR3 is TGTGCCAGCAGCTTAGCGCTTCCTAGGGGCACCGGGGAGCTGTTTTTT.

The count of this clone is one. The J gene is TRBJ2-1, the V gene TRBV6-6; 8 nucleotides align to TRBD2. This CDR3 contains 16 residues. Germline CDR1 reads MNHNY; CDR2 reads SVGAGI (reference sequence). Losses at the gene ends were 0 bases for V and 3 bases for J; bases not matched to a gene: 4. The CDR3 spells CASSYSGRGVYNEQFF. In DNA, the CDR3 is TGTGCCAGCAGTTACTCGGGGCGGGGGGTCTACAATGAGCAGTTCTTC.

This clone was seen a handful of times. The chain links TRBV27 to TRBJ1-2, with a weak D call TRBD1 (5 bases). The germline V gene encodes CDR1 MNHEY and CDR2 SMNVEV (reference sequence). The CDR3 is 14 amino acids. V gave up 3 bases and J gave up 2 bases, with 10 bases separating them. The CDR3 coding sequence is TGTGCCAGCAGTTTTACTCGGGGGAACTATGGCTACACCTTC. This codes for CASSFTRGNYGYTF.